This TCR beta chain was retrieved from a study of blood T cell repertoires in COVID-19. Across the study: Both acute and convalescent COVID-19 samples were obtained from the United States, Italy and Spain. T cells, B-cell-depleted T cells, or PBMCs supplied cDNA or gDNA.

The V and J ends lost 11 bases and 11 bases respectively, with 18 bases between them. Per germline, CDR1 KGHDR and CDR2 SFDVKD. This CDR3 spans 11 amino acids. In the source study's methods: Amplification of reference gene primers was used by the study to estimate nucleated cell counts. The assay was immunoSEQ multiplex PCR, and TCRdb's table has in-frame clones only and misses some. For V, J and clone size, that table is used; D and trimming come from the DNA. This sample has about 210,000 clones, with around 81% found just once. The receptor was derived from a woman aged 70-85 years with acute or convalescent COVID-19. This chain joins TRBV24-1 and TRBJ2-7; weak D call: TRBD2 (6 bases). Source material: peripheral blood. CDR3: CAILLLGGKYF. As DNA, the CDR3 is TGTGCCATCCTGTTGCTCGGAGGGAAGTACTTC.